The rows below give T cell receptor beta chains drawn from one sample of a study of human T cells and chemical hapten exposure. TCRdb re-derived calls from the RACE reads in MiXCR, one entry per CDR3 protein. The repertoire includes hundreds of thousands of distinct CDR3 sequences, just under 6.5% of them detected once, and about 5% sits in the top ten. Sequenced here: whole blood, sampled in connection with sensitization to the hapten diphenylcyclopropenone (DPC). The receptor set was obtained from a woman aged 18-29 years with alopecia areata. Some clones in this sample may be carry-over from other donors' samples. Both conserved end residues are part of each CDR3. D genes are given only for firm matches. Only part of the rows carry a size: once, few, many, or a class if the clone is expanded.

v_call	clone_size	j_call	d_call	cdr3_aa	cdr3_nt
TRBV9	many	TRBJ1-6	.	CASSPRFGPENSPLHF	TGTGCCAGCAGCCCCCGTTTTGGGCCGGAGAATTCACCCCTCCACTTT
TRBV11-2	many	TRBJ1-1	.	CASSLDLTTRTEAFF	TGTGCCAGCAGCTTAGATTTAACCACTCGCACTGAAGCTTTCTTT
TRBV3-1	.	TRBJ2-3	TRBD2	CASSPTSGSSTDTQYF	TGTGCCAGCAGCCCGACTAGCGGGTCTAGCACAGATACGCAGTATTTT
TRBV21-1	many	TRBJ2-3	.	CASSKALGNF	TGTGCCAGCAGCAAAGCGCTGGGGAATTTT
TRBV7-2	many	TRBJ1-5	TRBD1	CASSLGQATGVNQPQHF	TGTGCCAGCAGTTTGGGCCAGGCGACAGGGGTTAATCAGCCCCAGCATTTT
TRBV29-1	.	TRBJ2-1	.	CSVEGSYNEQFF	TGCAGCGTTGAGGGCAGCTACAATGAGCAGTTCTTC
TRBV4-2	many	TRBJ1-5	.	CASSQDPDVGQPQHF	TGTGCCAGCAGCCAGGATCCGGATGTCGGGCAGCCCCAGCATTTT
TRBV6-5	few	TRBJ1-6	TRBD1	CASTQGQFSYNSPLHF	TGTGCCAGCACCCAGGGACAGTTCTCCTATAATTCACCCCTCCACTTT
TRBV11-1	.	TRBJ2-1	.	CASSQPGIGDNEQFF	TGTGCCAGCAGCCAGCCCGGTATCGGCGACAATGAGCAGTTCTTC
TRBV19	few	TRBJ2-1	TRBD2	CASSIVGLAGGSEQFF	TGTGCCAGTAGTATAGTAGGACTAGCGGGGGGGAGTGAGCAGTTCTTC
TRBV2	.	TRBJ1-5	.	CASRDYNQPQHF	TGTGCCAGCAGAGATTACAATCAGCCCCAGCATTTT
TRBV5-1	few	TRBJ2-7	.	CASSSTQPTRSYEQYF	TGCGCCAGCAGCTCGACCCAACCCACACGGTCCTACGAGCAGTACTTC
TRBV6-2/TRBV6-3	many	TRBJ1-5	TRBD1	CASSHPGQGSNQPQHF	TGTGCCAGCAGTCATCCGGGACAGGGTAGCAATCAGCCCCAGCATTTT
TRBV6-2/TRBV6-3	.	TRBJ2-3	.	CASSRGAVTDTQYF	TGTGCCAGCAGTAGAGGGGCTGTAACAGATACGCAGTATTTT
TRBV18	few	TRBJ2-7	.	CASSPAVSSVGEQYF	TGTGCCAGCTCACCAGCGGTTTCGTCGGTTGGCGAGCAGTACTTC
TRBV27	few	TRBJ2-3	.	CASSLFGGGRDTQYF	TGTGCCAGCAGTTTATTTGGGGGGGGCCGGGATACGCAGTATTTT
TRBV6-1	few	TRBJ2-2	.	CASSPVGELFF	TGTGCCAGTTCTCCAGTAGGGGAGCTGTTTTTT
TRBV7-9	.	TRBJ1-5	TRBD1	CASSLGLGQGDNQPQHF	TGTGCCAGCAGCTTAGGTCTGGGACAGGGGGATAATCAGCCCCAGCATTTT
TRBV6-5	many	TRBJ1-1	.	CASYRAGGTEAFF	TGTGCCAGCTACAGGGCGGGGGGCACTGAAGCTTTCTTT
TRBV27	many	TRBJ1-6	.	CASSLSAGDNSPLHF	TGTGCCAGCAGTTTATCTGCGGGAGATAATTCACCCCTCCACTTT
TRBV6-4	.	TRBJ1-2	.	CASSMTEDYGYTF	TGTGCCAGCAGTATGACAGAAGACTATGGCTACACCTTC
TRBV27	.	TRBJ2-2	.	CASSRVQFPNTGELFF	TGTGCCAGCAGCCGCGTACAGTTCCCGAACACCGGGGAGCTGTTTTTT
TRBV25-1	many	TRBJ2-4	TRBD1	CASSASGTGERNIQYF	TGTGCCAGCAGTGCTTCCGGGACAGGGGAAAGAAACATTCAGTACTTC
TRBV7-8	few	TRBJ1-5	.	CASSPTTGGGVFDQPQHF	TGTGCCAGCAGTCCTACCACTGGCGGTGGGGTGTTTGATCAGCCCCAGCATTTT
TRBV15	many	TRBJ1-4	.	CATSGRLNEKLFF	TGTGCCACCAGCGGGCGATTAAATGAAAAACTGTTTTTT
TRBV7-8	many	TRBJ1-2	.	CASSSGEGYGYTF	TGTGCCAGCAGCTCAGGGGAGGGCTATGGCTACACCTTC
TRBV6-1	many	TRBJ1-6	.	CASSEAVLPLHF	TGTGCCAGCAGTGAAGCGGTTCTTCCCCTCCACTTT
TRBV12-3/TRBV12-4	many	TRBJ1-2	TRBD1	CASSPDGTGGGYTF	TGTGCCAGCAGTCCCGATGGGACAGGCGGCGGCTACACCTTC
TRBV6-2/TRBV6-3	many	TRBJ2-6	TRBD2	CASSYSALAGALSGANVLTF	TGTGCCAGCAGTTACTCCGCACTAGCGGGGGCACTCTCTGGGGCCAACGTCCTGACTTTC
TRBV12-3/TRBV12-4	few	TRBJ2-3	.	CASSLGWGPSTDTQYF	TGTGCCAGCAGTTTAGGGTGGGGGCCTAGCACAGATACGCAGTATTTT
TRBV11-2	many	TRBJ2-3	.	CASSLVQPTQYF	TGTGCCAGCAGCTTAGTACAGCCTACGCAGTATTTT
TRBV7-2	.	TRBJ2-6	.	CASSRGSSGANVLTF	TGTGCCAGCAGCCGGGGGAGCTCTGGGGCCAACGTCCTGACTTTC
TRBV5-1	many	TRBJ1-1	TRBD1	CASSLNLQGMNTEAFF	TGCGCCAGCAGCTTAAACTTACAGGGGATGAACACTGAAGCTTTCTTT
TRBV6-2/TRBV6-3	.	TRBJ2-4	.	CASRAWTPGPGKNIQYF	TGTGCCAGCAGAGCTTGGACTCCTGGGCCCGGCAAAAACATTCAGTACTTC
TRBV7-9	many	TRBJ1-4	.	CASKGWGNEKLFF	TGTGCCAGCAAGGGATGGGGAAATGAAAAACTGTTTTTT
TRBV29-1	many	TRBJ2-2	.	CSVEDRTGTLGAGELFF	TGCAGCGTTGAAGATAGGACCGGGACCCTGGGCGCCGGGGAGCTGTTTTTT